Below, 5 T cell receptor beta chains from the same sample are listed, as sequenced in a study of T cell responses to AZD1222 COVID-19 vaccine. Sequencing was performed with immunoSEQ multiplex PCR; in TCRdb, only in-frame clones are kept and a portion is missing. The top ten hold approximately 7% of the sample, which has some 140,000 clones, approximately 92% seen once. Here the sequenced sample was peripheral blood, taken 28 days after the second AZD1222 dose. The receptors were gathered from an adult who received the AZD1222 COVID-19 vaccine.

Of note for this clone: The identical CDR3 is also encoded by other nucleotide sequences in the sample. CDR3 sequence reads: CASSPQTQGAEAFF. The CDR3 bases are TGTGCCAGCAGTCCACAGACACAGGGCGCTGAAGCTTTCTTT. This chain connects TRBV11-2 to TRBJ1-1; weak D call: TRBD1 (6 bases). Germline V CDR1 and CDR2: SGHAT, FQNNGV. The germline V and J ends were trimmed by 6 bases and 6 bases, with 17 bases remaining between them. The CDR3 spans 14 residues.

The chain is built from TRBV4-2 and TRBJ1-2; tentatively, D is TRBD1 (5 bases). The CDR3 is 14 residues long. V was pared by 0 bases and J by 7 bases, with 12 bases between. Per the germline V gene, CDR1 is LGHNA and CDR2 is YNFKEQ. The DNA of the CDR3 is TGTGCCAGCAGCCAAGATAACAGGAAGAGTGGCTACACCTTC. This gives the protein CASSQDNRKSGYTF.

V usage is TRBV19 and J usage is TRBJ2-1, with 9 bases lining up with TRBD1. The junction had 15 bases not matched to a gene; V was cut back by 6 bases and J by 9 bases. CDR1 and CDR2 (germline): LNHDA, SQIVND (reference sequence). The CDR3 extends over 16 amino acids. The CDR3 coding sequence is TGTGCCAGTAGCCGTGCCGGGGACAGGGTTTTCGGTGAGCAGTTCTTC. It encodes CASSRAGDRVFGEQFF.

V usage is TRBV7-9 and J usage is TRBJ2-3, with 14 bases aligning to TRBD2. The CDR3 has 16 residues. Germline V gene sequence: CDR1 SEHNR, CDR2 FQNEAQ (reference sequence). J gave up 3 bases and V 8 bases, and 7 bases lay outside the gene matches. CDR3 amino acids: CASRLAGGLLTDTQYF. Here the CDR3 DNA reads TGTGCCAGCCGACTAGCGGGGGGGCTTCTAACAGATACGCAGTATTTT.

The chain has TRBV4-3 and TRBJ1-5, with TRBD1 as a possible D gene (5 bases). This CDR3 contains 16 residues. Germline V gene data show CDR1 as LGHNA and CDR2 as YSLEER. The V and J ends lost 0 bases and 6 bases respectively, with 15 bases between them. CDR3 loop: CASSQDLGREFQPQHF. For the CDR3, the DNA is TGCGCCAGCAGCCAAGATCTTGGCAGGGAATTTCAGCCCCAGCATTTT.